This T cell receptor (beta chain) came from a study of T-cell reconstitution after alpha-beta-depleted transplantation in children. Whole-study results and caveats: T-cell numbers and diversity one year post-transplant derived largely from freshly generated T cells. Reported findings indicate that, about two months after transplant, alpha-beta T cells came from several hundred expanded clones, which were derived from non-depleted graft cells.

This clonotype has a handful of counts. Its cognate antigen is unknown. Using unique molecular identifiers, the investigators prepared the TCRbeta library. TCRdb passed the PCR reads through MiXCR, listing each CDR3 protein once. The table records approximately 800,000 distinct CDR3 sequences, roughly 15% of them present only once. V dropped 4 bases and J dropped 5; count of bases not matched to a gene: 4. The CDR3 totals 15 residues. Per the germline V gene, CDR1 is MNHEY and CDR2 is SVGAGI. The chain uses TRBV6-5 and TRBJ1-4, with 10 bases that match TRBD1. This specimen consisted of PBMCs, mostly from graft donor cells, obtained 360 days after TCRalphabeta/CD19-depleted stem cell transplant. This sequence originates from a male patient aged 10-17 years who had a stem cell transplant for acute lymphoblastic leukemia, so the T cells may come from the graft donor. CDR3 protein: CASSSPGQGNEKLFF. CDR3 nucleotides: TGTGCCAGCAGTTCTCCGGGACAGGGGAATGAAAAACTGTTTTTT.